Listed below are T cell receptor beta chains from one sample, sequenced in a study of T cells in Graves' hyperthyroidism and ophthalmopathy. TCRdb re-called the multiplex PCR reads with MiXCR, one entry per CDR3 protein. The sample yields 300,000 to 450,000 distinct CDR3 sequences, roughly 14% seen once. Sequencing was performed on blood. These receptors originate from a woman aged 18-29 years with Graves' hyperthyroidism that later progressed to Graves' ophthalmopathy. The CDR3 runs from the conserved cysteine through the conserved F or W. Each record gives: CDR3 length, V gene, clone size, J gene, D gene, CDR3 protein, CDR3 DNA. D genes are given only for firm matches. Expanded clones are given a class, and other clones once, few, many or no size at all.

>16|TRBV4-2|few|TRBJ1-2|.
CASSQDRGTRGYGYTF
TGTGCCAGCAGCCAAGATCGGGGGACTCGGGGCTATGGCTACACCTTC
>14|TRBV7-2|many|TRBJ2-6|.
CASSPKSGANVLTF
TGTGCCAGCAGCCCCAAGTCTGGGGCCAACGTCCTGACTTTC
>14|TRBV30|.|TRBJ2-7|.
CAWSLGHLTYEQYF
TGTGCCTGGAGTCTGGGACACCTAACCTACGAGCAGTACTTC
>14|TRBV19|.|TRBJ2-4|.
CASRPRTQVSIQYF
TGTGCCAGTAGACCTCGAACCCAGGTCAGCATTCAGTACTTC
>13|TRBV19|.|TRBJ1-1|TRBD1
CASTLDRATEAFF
TGTGCCAGTACCCTGGACAGGGCCACTGAAGCTTTCTTT
>15|TRBV25-1|.|TRBJ2-1|TRBD1
CATTVGTGEKNEQFF
TGTGCCACCACAGTAGGGACAGGAGAAAAGAATGAGCAGTTCTTC
>14|TRBV7-6|few|TRBJ1-2|TRBD1
CASSPDGTAYGYTF
TGTGCCAGCAGCCCAGATGGGACAGCCTATGGCTACACCTTC
>17|TRBV7-8|many|TRBJ2-3|TRBD2
CASSLGLAGVITDTQYF
TGTGCCAGCAGCTTGGGGCTAGCGGGAGTCATAACAGATACGCAGTATTTT
>12|TRBV19|few|TRBJ2-7|.
CASKGTSYEQYF
TGTGCCAGCAAGGGAACATCCTACGAGCAGTACTTC
>16|TRBV18|many|TRBJ2-3|TRBD2
CASSPRSGRSTDTQYF
TGTGCCAGCTCACCGAGAAGCGGGAGGAGCACAGATACGCAGTATTTT
>16|TRBV5-4|.|TRBJ2-2|.
CASSYGTYSNTGELFF
TGTGCCAGCAGCTACGGGACTTACTCTAACACCGGGGAGCTGTTTTTT
>15|TRBV10-1|few|TRBJ2-1|.
CASSEWQDSYNEQFF
TGCGCCAGCAGTGAGTGGCAGGACTCCTACAATGAGCAGTTCTTC
>14|TRBV27|many|TRBJ1-5|.
CASSLASPNQPQHF
TGTGCCAGCAGTTTAGCCTCCCCTAATCAGCCCCAGCATTTT
>15|TRBV9|.|TRBJ1-2|TRBD1
CASTPGTATTYGYTF
TGTGCCAGCACCCCGGGGACAGCGACAACCTATGGCTACACCTTC
>13|TRBV6-5|many|TRBJ2-1|.
CASSYSTRNEQFF
TGTGCCAGCAGTTACTCTACGCGGAATGAGCAGTTCTTC
>14|TRBV6-2/TRBV6-3|many|TRBJ2-1|.
CASRRRPRDNEQFF
TGTGCCAGCAGGCGCAGGCCCAGGGATAATGAGCAGTTCTTC
>15|TRBV20-1|.|TRBJ2-1|TRBD2
CSASPLAGDQYEQFF
TGCAGTGCTAGCCCTCTAGCGGGAGATCAGTATGAGCAGTTCTTC
>18|TRBV6-5|many|TRBJ1-1|.
CASSYVSWTVKGDTEAFF
TGTGCCAGCAGTTACGTTTCGTGGACAGTCAAAGGGGACACTGAAGCTTTCTTT
>15|TRBV20-1|many|TRBJ2-7|TRBD1
CSAPTGGSDPREQYF
TGCAGTGCCCCAACAGGGGGGTCAGATCCTCGCGAGCAGTACTTC
>13|TRBV14|few|TRBJ2-3|.
CASSLLSGDTQYF
TGTGCCAGCAGCCTACTCAGTGGAGATACGCAGTATTTT
>15|TRBV24-1|many|TRBJ2-1|TRBD1
CATSDSGTGYNEQFF
TGTGCCACCAGTGACTCCGGGACAGGGTACAATGAGCAGTTCTTC
>14|TRBV5-1|many|TRBJ2-7|.
CASSTGDTSYEQYF
TGCGCCAGCAGCACTGGGGACACCTCCTACGAGCAGTACTTC
>18|TRBV27|.|TRBJ2-2|TRBD2
CASSPPGGLAGYTGELFF
TGTGCCAGCAGCCCTCCCGGGGGGCTAGCGGGCTACACCGGGGAGCTGTTTTTT
>15|TRBV24-1|few|TRBJ2-1|.
CATSPGPPAYNEQFF
TGTGCCACCAGTCCGGGACCGCCGGCCTACAATGAGCAGTTCTTC
>13|TRBV6-2/TRBV6-3|many|TRBJ2-5|.
CASSWDQELTQYF
TGTGCCAGCAGTTGGGATCAGGAACTGACCCAGTACTTC
>15|TRBV28|many|TRBJ1-5|.
CASSLIGGGSQPQHF
TGTGCCAGCAGTTTAATCGGGGGCGGGAGTCAGCCCCAGCATTTT
>21|TRBV6-2/TRBV6-3|.|TRBJ1-5|.
CAGSYRYKGDLGSPYNQPQHF
TGTGCCGGCAGTTACCGGTACAAAGGGGACCTCGGATCTCCGTACAATCAGCCCCAGCATTTT
>17|TRBV7-2|many|TRBJ2-7|TRBD2
CASSPGLAGVEGYEQYF
TGTGCCAGCAGCCCGGGACTAGCGGGAGTAGAGGGCTACGAGCAGTACTTC
>15|TRBV28|many|TRBJ2-1|TRBD2
CASSLRLARINEQFF
TGTGCCAGCAGTTTGAGACTAGCGAGGATCAATGAGCAGTTCTTC
>16|TRBV7-6|few|TRBJ2-1|.
CASSLAYREVRNEQFF
TGTGCCAGCAGCTTAGCGTACAGGGAGGTGAGGAATGAGCAGTTCTTC